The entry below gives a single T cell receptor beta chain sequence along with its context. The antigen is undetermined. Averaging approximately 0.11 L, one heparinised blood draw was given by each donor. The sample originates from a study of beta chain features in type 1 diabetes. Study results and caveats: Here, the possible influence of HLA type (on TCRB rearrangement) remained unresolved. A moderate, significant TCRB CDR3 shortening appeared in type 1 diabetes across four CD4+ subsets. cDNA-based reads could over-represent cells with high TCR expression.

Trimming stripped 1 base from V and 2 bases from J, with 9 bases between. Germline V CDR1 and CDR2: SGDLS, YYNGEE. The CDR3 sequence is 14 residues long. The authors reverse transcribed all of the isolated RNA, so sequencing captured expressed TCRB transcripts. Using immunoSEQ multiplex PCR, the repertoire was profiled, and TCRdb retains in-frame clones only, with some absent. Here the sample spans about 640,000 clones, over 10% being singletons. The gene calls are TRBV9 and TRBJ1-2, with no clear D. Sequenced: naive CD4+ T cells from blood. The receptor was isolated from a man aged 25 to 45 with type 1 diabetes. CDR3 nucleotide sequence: TGTGCCAGCAGCGTAACTTCGTCCAACTATGGCTACACCTTC. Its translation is CASSVTSSNYGYTF.